A single TCR beta chain is shown here with its context. The germline gives CDR1 LNHDA, CDR2 SQIVND (reference sequence). Unmatched junction bases numbered 9, after V lost 4 bases and J lost 6 bases. The CDR3 is 16 amino acids. Collection occurred without any documented infections or immune events in donors. The data are from a study of identifying expanded T cells in peripheral blood. Clones were read by immunoSEQ multiplex PCR, and TCRdb kept only the in-frame ones, dropping some. The profile shows some 75,000 clones, about 90% of them singletons. Source material: blood. The chain has TRBV19 and TRBJ2-3; 11 positions match TRBD2. The source is a person between 18 and 75 years old in good health. The CDR3 spells CASSRLTSGAGDTQYF. CDR3 in DNA: TGTGCCAGTAGTAGACTGACTAGCGGGGCAGGTGATACGCAGTATTTT.